A selection of T cell receptor beta chains follows, all from one sample in a study of beta chain features in type 1 diabetes. The assay was immunoSEQ multiplex PCR, and TCRdb's table has in-frame clones only and misses some. Altogether 300,000 to 400,000 clones are present, about 14% being singletons, with the ten largest covering around 0.016%. The sequenced material came from naive CD4+ T cells from blood. All receptors derive from a woman aged 18-35 years with type 1 diabetes. Each CDR3 is given with its conserved first and last residue. D genes are given only for firm matches. A row's size may be missing; if present it is once, few, many or a size class.

v_call	clone_size	j_call	d_call	cdr3_aa	cdr3_nt
TRBV5-1	few	TRBJ1-1	-	CASSLASGMNTEAFF	TGCGCCAGCAGCTTGGCCTCGGGGATGAACACTGAAGCTTTCTTT
TRBV7-2	-	TRBJ1-5	-	CASSLTPGNPQHF	TGTGCCAGCAGCTTAACCCCGGGGAACCCCCAGCATTTT
TRBV29-1	few	TRBJ1-1	-	CSVETRARGTEAFF	TGCAGCGTTGAAACGCGGGCTCGGGGCACTGAAGCTTTCTTT
TRBV9	-	TRBJ2-1	-	CASSVGGGVAGTHNEQFF	TGTGCCAGCAGCGTAGGGGGTGGCGTGGCGGGAACCCACAATGAGCAGTTCTTC
TRBV7-2	few	TRBJ2-5	-	CASSVGGVLATQYF	TGTGCCAGCAGCGTAGGCGGGGTATTAGCGACCCAGTACTTC
TRBV7-9	few	TRBJ2-1	TRBD2	CASSLVWREAEQFF	TGTGCCAGCAGCTTAGTATGGCGGGAGGCTGAGCAGTTCTTC
TRBV6-5	-	TRBJ2-1	-	CASRTTGNEQFF	TGTGCCAGCAGAACTACCGGCAATGAGCAGTTCTTC
TRBV19	-	TRBJ1-1	TRBD1	CASSFRTGNTEAFF	TGTGCCAGTAGTTTCCGGACAGGGAACACTGAAGCTTTCTTT
TRBV11-2	few	TRBJ2-3	TRBD1	CASSSGTGSTDTQYF	TGTGCCAGCAGCTCCGGGACAGGCAGCACAGATACGCAGTATTTT
TRBV7-2	few	TRBJ1-1	-	CASSLVAGNTEAFF	TGTGCCAGCAGCTTAGTGGCGGGGAACACTGAAGCTTTCTTT
TRBV28	-	TRBJ2-3	-	CASSGPGTSTDTQYF	TGTGCCAGCAGTGGACCCGGGACTAGCACAGATACGCAGTATTTT
TRBV7-2	few	TRBJ2-5	TRBD1	CASGGQGVETQYF	TGTGCCAGCGGGGGACAGGGGGTGGAGACCCAGTACTTC
TRBV29-1	few	TRBJ1-2	TRBD1	CSGQGVYGYTF	TGCAGCGGACAGGGCGTCTATGGCTACACCTTC
TRBV27	-	TRBJ2-7	-	CASSSRGESSYEQYF	TGTGCCAGCAGTTCCCGGGGAGAAAGCTCCTACGAGCAGTACTTC
TRBV29-1	few	TRBJ1-1	TRBD1	CSVGVTGVGTEAFF	TGCAGCGTTGGGGTAACAGGGGTAGGAACTGAAGCTTTCTTT
TRBV27	few	TRBJ2-7	TRBD1	CASAWTGGYEQYF	TGTGCCAGCGCATGGACAGGGGGGTACGAGCAGTACTTC
TRBV28	few	TRBJ2-3	-	CASSPSTDTQYF	TGTGCCAGCAGTCCATCCACAGATACGCAGTATTTT
TRBV6-6	few	TRBJ2-7	-	CASSYSAGSNYEQYF	TGTGCCAGCAGTTACTCCGCAGGTTCTAACTACGAGCAGTACTTC
TRBV27	few	TRBJ2-2	TRBD1	CASSSLDRASGELFF	TGTGCCAGCAGTTCCTTGGACAGGGCGAGCGGGGAGCTGTTTTTT
TRBV11-2	-	TRBJ1-1	TRBD1	CASSGTGVPEAFF	TGTGCCAGCAGCGGGACAGGGGTTCCTGAAGCTTTCTTT
TRBV29-1	-	TRBJ1-4	-	CSVMAGANEKLFF	TGCAGCGTTATGGCAGGGGCTAATGAAAAACTGTTTTTT
TRBV18	few	TRBJ2-5	-	CASSPASGEGETQYF	TGTGCCAGCTCACCGGCCTCAGGGGAAGGAGAGACCCAGTACTTC
TRBV4-1	-	TRBJ2-4	TRBD1	CASSHLGGHTGGYGKNIQYF	TGCGCCAGCAGCCATTTGGGTGGACACACAGGGGGCTATGGCAAAAACATTCAGTACTTC
TRBV7-9	-	TRBJ1-1	-	CASSLEGQGNTEAFF	TGTGCCAGCAGCTTAGAGGGGCAAGGCAACACTGAAGCTTTCTTT
TRBV5-4	few	TRBJ2-3	TRBD1	CASTSTGGYTQYF	TGTGCCAGCACAAGTACAGGGGGATATACGCAGTATTTT
TRBV30	-	TRBJ2-4	-	CAWSVTPGTLAKNIQYF	TGTGCCTGGAGTGTGACCCCCGGGACACTAGCCAAAAACATTCAGTACTTC
TRBV5-4	few	TRBJ1-2	TRBD1	CASSSRQGAVYGYTF	TGTGCCAGCAGCTCCAGGCAGGGGGCGGTCTATGGCTACACCTTC
TRBV19	few	TRBJ1-4	-	CATSHRETNEKLFF	TGTGCCACCTCCCACAGGGAAACTAATGAAAAACTGTTTTTT
TRBV5-4	-	TRBJ2-3	-	CASSSQGQGTDTQYF	TGTGCCAGCAGCTCGCAGGGGCAAGGCACAGATACGCAGTATTTT
TRBV11-1	few	TRBJ2-7	-	CASSLNAGTGYEQYF	TGTGCCAGCAGCTTAAATGCAGGGACTGGCTACGAGCAGTACTTC
TRBV10-3	-	TRBJ1-2	TRBD1	CATTGGANGYTF	TGTGCCACCACAGGGGGCGCGAATGGCTACACCTTC
TRBV6-5	once	TRBJ1-1	TRBD1	CASSPLGQGEAFF	TGTGCCAGCAGTCCCTTAGGACAGGGAGAAGCTTTCTTT
TRBV11-3	-	TRBJ2-4	-	CASSKLRPTDENIQYF	TGTGCCAGCAGCAAACTAAGGCCGACAGATGAGAACATTCAGTACTTC
TRBV4-3	few	TRBJ2-3	TRBD2	CASTSRTSGNTDTQYF	TGCGCCAGCACCTCAAGGACTAGCGGTAACACAGATACGCAGTATTTT
TRBV5-1	-	TRBJ2-1	TRBD2	CASSGRAPYYNEQFF	TGCGCCAGCAGCGGGAGGGCCCCTTACTACAATGAGCAGTTCTTC
TRBV29-1	few	TRBJ2-1	TRBD2	CSSRVGLAGGRNEQFF	TGCAGCTCGCGCGTGGGACTAGCGGGAGGGAGGAATGAGCAGTTCTTC
TRBV4-3	many	TRBJ2-1	TRBD2	CASSQATTMRGSGNNEQFF	TGCGCCAGCAGCCAAGCTACCACAATGCGTGGGAGCGGGAACAATGAGCAGTTCTTC
TRBV4-1	few	TRBJ2-1	TRBD2	CASSPLAGVLVNEQFF	TGCGCCAGCAGCCCTCTAGCGGGAGTTCTGGTAAATGAGCAGTTCTTC
TRBV2	few	TRBJ2-5	-	CASRTSRDGETQYF	TGTGCCAGCAGAACTTCCAGGGATGGGGAGACCCAGTACTTC
TRBV7-7	few	TRBJ2-5	TRBD2	CASSPASGVKTQYF	TGTGCCAGCAGCCCCGCTAGCGGAGTGAAGACCCAGTACTTC
TRBV5-1	-	TRBJ2-7	TRBD1	CASSRGDRGYEQYF	TGCGCCAGCAGCCGGGGGGACAGGGGCTACGAGCAGTACTTC
TRBV5-1	-	TRBJ2-2	-	CASSLVPDTGELFF	TGCGCCAGCAGCTTGGTCCCCGACACCGGGGAGCTGTTTTTT
TRBV6-5	few	TRBJ2-5	-	CASRTRETQYF	TGTGCCAGCAGGACTCGGGAGACCCAGTACTTC
TRBV20-1	-	TRBJ2-2	-	CSARAAGELFF	TGCAGTGCTAGGGCGGCCGGGGAGCTGTTTTTT
TRBV18	-	TRBJ1-2	-	CASSSPGSYGYTF	TGTGCCAGCTCCTCCCCCGGGAGCTATGGCTACACCTTC
TRBV6-5	-	TRBJ1-4	-	CASSLQGTNEKLFF	TGTGCCAGCAGCCTACAGGGAACTAATGAAAAACTGTTTTTT
TRBV5-1	-	TRBJ2-1	TRBD2	CASSSTSGVYNEQFF	TGCGCCAGCAGCTCAACTAGCGGGGTCTACAATGAGCAGTTCTTC
TRBV2	-	TRBJ2-1	TRBD2	CASSEARLADNEQFF	TGTGCCAGCAGTGAAGCGCGCCTAGCGGACAATGAGCAGTTCTTC
TRBV5-1	few	TRBJ2-1	-	CASSPSSGNEQFF	TGCGCCAGCAGCCCCTCAAGCGGGAATGAGCAGTTCTTC
TRBV28	few	TRBJ2-5	TRBD2	CASSWAGVVETQYF	TGTGCCAGCAGCTGGGCGGGAGTGGTGGAGACCCAGTACTTC
TRBV30	-	TRBJ2-1	TRBD1	CAWSPGQVYNEQFF	TGTGCCTGGAGTCCGGGACAGGTGTACAATGAGCAGTTCTTC
TRBV20-1	few	TRBJ2-7	TRBD2	CSAGTRAEQYF	TGCAGTGCGGGGACTAGGGCCGAGCAGTACTTC
TRBV21-1	few	TRBJ2-1	-	CASSNPPGLAGGQFF	TGTGCCAGCAGCAATCCCCCAGGACTAGCGGGAGGACAGTTCTTC
TRBV14	few	TRBJ2-5	TRBD1	CASSQDVRQGLSEETQYF	TGTGCCAGCAGCCAAGATGTAAGACAGGGGTTATCGGAAGAGACCCAGTACTTC
TRBV7-2	-	TRBJ2-2	TRBD2	CASTPGLAVNTGELFF	TGTGCCAGCACCCCGGGACTAGCGGTGAACACCGGGGAGCTGTTTTTT
TRBV19	-	TRBJ1-2	TRBD1	CASSITGTGSGYTF	TGTGCCAGTAGTATCACCGGGACAGGGAGCGGCTACACCTTC
TRBV12-5	few	TRBJ1-1	-	CARLGGNTEAFF	TGTGCTAGACTGGGGGGGAACACTGAAGCTTTCTTT
TRBV30	few	TRBJ1-1	TRBD1	CAWTGGNSAEAFF	TGTGCCTGGACAGGGGGCAATTCTGCTGAAGCTTTCTTT
TRBV2	-	TRBJ2-3	-	CASSESSLQYF	TGTGCCAGCAGTGAATCTTCCCTGCAGTATTTT
TRBV10-3	few	TRBJ2-1	TRBD2	CANTSGRVDEQFF	TGTGCCAACACTAGCGGGAGAGTGGATGAGCAGTTCTTC